This T cell receptor beta chain was recorded in a study of T cells in women clearing cervical HPV infection. This table comes from immunoSEQ multiplex PCR, and its TCRdb copy is limited to in-frame clones, with some not included. The specimen's table records about 20,000 clones. With regard to this clone: Read data end 3 residues before the CDR3 end; the end is taken from the germline J gene.

Trimming at V came to 4 bases and at J to 7 bases, leaving 6 bases not matched to a gene. This CDR3 is built from 13 residues. Germline V lookup: CDR1 SEHNR, CDR2 FQNEAQ (reference sequence). The V call is TRBV7-9, the J call TRBJ1-1; 7 bases map to TRBD1. The origin of this receptor is a woman between 18 and 70 years old with a cervical HPV16 infection that either progressed to CIN3+ or cleared (not recorded which). Specimen: blood buffy coat. The covered CDR3 bases are TGTGCCAGCAGCTCAGGGGGGCCTCGTGAA. Amino acid sequence: CASSSGGPRE. The complete CDR3 sequence is CASSSGGPREAFF.